What follows are 32 T cell receptor beta chains derived from one specimen sequenced in a study of cytomegalovirus exposure and HLA in healthy donors (dated by TCRdb to about 2017). Receptor amplification or capture employed the immunoSEQ multiplex PCR assay. The multiplex PCR relied on a mix of 60 forward primers for TCR Vbeta segments and 13 reverse primers for TCR Jbeta segments. Held by TCRdb, this immuneACCESS table contains in-frame sequences only and omits some clones. Under half of the omission traces to an unresolved V gene where checked; the cause of the rest is unknown. The sample table holds about 99,000 clones, of which around 76% were seen once. Of the sample, about 9.4% falls within the top ten clones. Sequencing was performed on PBMCs. These TCRs come from a woman under 30 in good health and CMV-seropositive.

This chain joins TRBV2 and TRBJ2-1, with TRBD1 matching over 9 bases. V lost 7 bases and J lost 6; bases outside the gene matches: 7. Germline V gene sequence: CDR1 SNHLY, CDR2 FYNNEI. The CDR3 runs to 14 residues. The CDR3 sequence is CASIPGQGPNEQFF. The CDR3 coding sequence is TGTGCCAGCATTCCGGGACAGGGTCCCAATGAGCAGTTCTTC.

The J gene is TRBJ2-7, the V gene TRBV25-1; D might be TRBD1 (6 bases). CDR3 length: 15 amino acids. Germline V gene data show CDR1 as MGHDK and CDR2 as SYGVNS. Between the trimmed V and J ends, which lost 3 bases and 2 bases, there was a span of 14 bases. CDR3 nucleotides: TGTGCCAGCAGTGACGGGAACAGGGCTACCTACGAGCAGTACTTC. Translating it yields CASSDGNRATYEQYF.

The V gene is TRBV19, the J gene TRBJ2-1; 8 nucleotides line up with TRBD2. Germline-derived CDR1 and CDR2 are LNHDA and SQIVND (reference sequence). The V gene end was trimmed by 7 bases and the J gene end by 0 bases; junction bases not matched to a gene: 8. CDR3 length: 16 residues. This chain's CDR3 is CASTHLAGSSYNEQFF. CDR3 bases: TGTGCCAGTACCCATTTAGCGGGGAGCTCCTACAATGAGCAGTTCTTC.

The sample holds a few counts of this clone. This rearrangement joins TRBV2 to TRBJ1-2; 9 bases line up with TRBD1. The CDR3 is 15 amino acids. The V gene end was trimmed by 6 bases and the J gene end by 4 bases; junction bases not matched to a gene: 9. CDR1 SNHLY and CDR2 FYNNEI come from the germline V gene. The CDR3 reads CASRGDRASVYGYTF. CDR3 DNA: TGTGCCAGCAGGGGGGACAGGGCAAGTGTCTATGGCTACACCTTC.

The chain is built from TRBV6-5 and TRBJ1-1; D call uncertain. Germline lookup yields CDR1 MNHEY and CDR2 SVGAGI. The length of the CDR3 is 13 residues. The V end lost 2 bases, the J end lost 5 bases, and 9 bases lay between the germline ends. CDR3 protein: CASSYIRKTEAFF. CDR3 coding DNA: TGTGCCAGCAGTTACATCAGAAAAACTGAAGCTTTCTTT.

V usage is TRBV30 and J usage is TRBJ2-2; D gene ambiguous. CDR1 is GTSNPN, CDR2 SVGIG, per germline (reference sequence). The length of the CDR3 is 14 residues. Trimming left V 3 bases short and J 7 bases short, with 15 bases between. In DNA, the CDR3 is TGTGCCTGGAGCCTTGCCGGCAGCGTCGGGGAGCTGTTTTTT. Translating gives CAWSLAGSVGELFF. The full variable domain, rest sourced from reference TRBV30 and TRBJ2-2, is SQTIHQWPATLVQPVGSPLSLECTVEGTSNPNLYWYRQAAGRGLQLLFYSVGIGQISSEVPQNLSASRPQDRQFILSSKKLLLSDSGFYLCAWSLAGSVGELFFGEGSRLTVL.

The chain has TRBV10-3 and TRBJ2-5, with TRBD1 identical over 10 bases. CDR1 and CDR2 from the germline V gene are ENHRY and SYGVKD. Trimming removed 3 bases from V and 4 bases from J; junction bases left unmatched: 14. CDR3 length: 18 residues. DNA of the CDR3: TGTGCCATCAGTGAAAAATTCTCAGGAGACAGGGGGCTAGAGACCCAGTACTTC. Its translation is CAISEKFSGDRGLETQYF.

The chain employs TRBV28 and TRBJ1-2; a possible D gene is TRBD1 (6 bases). CDR3 size: 16 residues. CDR1 is MDHEN, CDR2 SYDVKM, per germline. V lost 3 bases and J 4 bases, leaving 18 bases between the germline ends. This CDR3 reads CASSLGGRELGYGYTF. In DNA, the CDR3 is TGTGCCAGCAGTTTGGGGGGGCGCGAGCTCGGCTATGGCTACACCTTC.

The chain uses TRBV4-3 and TRBJ2-5; unclear D gene. Per germline, CDR1 LGHNA and CDR2 YSLEER. V was shortened by 0 bases and J by 3 bases, with 11 bases between the two germline ends. The CDR3 totals 15 residues. The CDR3, as DNA: TGCGCCAGCAGCCAAGATCCCAGCGTGGAAGAGACCCAGTACTTC. The encoded protein is CASSQDPSVEETQYF.

This clone came up a few times. This chain connects TRBV28 to TRBJ2-7; D uncertain. V lost 1 base and J 7 bases, leaving 8 bases between the germline ends. Germline lookup yields CDR1 MDHEN and CDR2 SYDVKM. The CDR3 extends over 12 amino acids. CDR3 DNA: TGTGCCAGCAGTTTATTTGTCCGGGAGCAGTACTTC. The encoded protein is CASSLFVREQYF.

The chain joins TRBV6-5 to TRBJ1-1; a weak D match, TRBD1 (6 bases). Germline values: CDR1 MNHEY, CDR2 SVGAGI. Deletions cut 6 bases from V and 6 bases from J, with 17 bases between. The CDR3 runs 14 residues. DNA of the CDR3: TGTGCCAGCAGCTTTCCGGGACATGGAGCTGAAGCTTTCTTT. Amino acid sequence: CASSFPGHGAEAFF.

This clone was detected only once. The gene calls are TRBV21-1 and TRBJ2-7; the D call in the table, TRBD1, was not verified against the DNA. TRBV21-1 is a pseudogene locus. This CDR3 has 16 residues. In DNA, the CDR3 is TGTGCCAGCAGCAAAGATACCGCGGGACAGGGCTACGAGCAGTACTTC. Amino acid sequence: CASSKDTAGQGYEQYF.

The chain is built from TRBV6-5 and TRBJ2-7; 11 positions agree with TRBD1. The J segment lost 3 bases and the V segment lost 2 bases, leaving 3 bases of the junction unmatched. CDR1 is MNHEY, CDR2 SVGAGI, per germline. The CDR3 contains 15 residues. The DNA of the CDR3 is TGTGCCAGCAGTTACGGACAGGGGGCTATCTACGAGCAGTACTTC. This gives the protein CASSYGQGAIYEQYF.

The gene calls are TRBV5-4 and TRBJ2-5, with 11 bases identical to TRBD1. Germline CDR1 SGHNT, CDR2 YYREEE (reference sequence). With 6 bases clipped from V and 2 bases from J, the junction kept 9 bases outside the gene matches. This CDR3 spans 16 amino acids. The chain's CDR3 is CASNRGGQGAQETQYF. CDR3 bases: TGTGCCAGCAACAGGGGAGGACAGGGGGCTCAAGAGACCCAGTACTTC.

The chain links TRBV30 to TRBJ2-2, with a tentative D call TRBD1 (6 bases). CDR3 length: 12 amino acids. Germline V lookup: CDR1 GTSNPN, CDR2 SVGIG (reference sequence). The V and J ends lost 8 bases and 9 bases respectively, with 16 bases between them. The CDR3 region has the DNA TGTGCCGGCCGGGACATTCTTCGGGAGCTGTTTTTT. Translation: CAGRDILRELFF.

This chain connects TRBV19 to TRBJ1-2; D gene unclear. Germline V gene data show CDR1 as LNHDA and CDR2 as SQIVND (reference sequence). V lost 5 bases and J lost 4, with 11 bases in between. This CDR3 is built from 13 residues. CDR3 residues: CASSVQASYGYTF. The DNA for the CDR3 is TGTGCCAGTAGTGTGCAGGCAAGCTATGGCTACACCTTC. The full variable domain, completed using reference TRBV19 and TRBJ1-2, is DGGITQSPKYLFRKEGQNVTLSCEQNLNHDAMYWYRQDPGQGLRLIYYSQIVNDFQKGDIAEGYSVSREKKESFPLTVTSAQKNPTAFYLCASSVQASYGYTFGSGTRLTVV.

The rearrangement uses TRBV28 and TRBJ1-5; D is perhaps TRBD1 (6 bases). The CDR3 consists of 15 residues. Between the trimmed V and J ends, which lost 1 base and 7 bases, there was a span of 14 bases. The germline V gene has CDR1 MDHEN and CDR2 SYDVKM. The CDR3 coding sequence is TGTGCCAGCAGTTTATACAGGGAAAACGGACAGCCCCAGCATTTT. Protein sequence: CASSLYRENGQPQHF.

This clone showed up just a few times. The rearrangement links TRBV7-3 to TRBJ2-5; 11 nucleotides agree with TRBD2. The CDR3 is made up of 16 amino acids. The germline CDR1 and CDR2 sequences are SGHTA and FQGTGA. Losses at the gene ends were 2 bases for V and 6 bases for J; bases not matched to a gene: 8. CDR3 DNA sequence: TGTGCCAGCAGCTTAGTAGCGGGGGGGGCCCCTAAGACCCAGTACTTC. Translated, it gives CASSLVAGGAPKTQYF.

The chain joins TRBV10-3 to TRBJ1-4; 8 bases agree with TRBD1. This CDR3 has 15 residues. Germline loops: CDR1 ENHRY, CDR2 SYGVKD. The J segment lost 6 bases and the V segment lost 3 bases, leaving 6 bases of the junction unmatched. CDR3 residues: CAISDRGREYEKLFF. As DNA, the CDR3 is TGTGCCATCAGTGACAGGGGGCGTGAGTATGAAAAACTGTTTTTT.

Regarding this clone: A read error may produce the germline difference seen at one junction end. V usage is TRBV7-7 and J usage is TRBJ2-7, with 8 nucleotides matching TRBD1. The germline V gene encodes CDR1 SSHAT and CDR2 FNYEAQ (reference sequence). The CDR3 sequence is 13 residues long. The CDR3 here is CASSLDRGDEQYF. The CDR3 DNA is TGTGCTAGCAGCCTCGACAGGGGAGACGAGCAGTACTTC.

This clone turned up a few times. V is TRBV9 and J is TRBJ2-3; D perhaps matches TRBD2 (5 bases). With 4 bases removed from V and 5 bases from J, the gap between germline ends came to 14 bases. Looked up from germline, CDR1 is SGDLS and CDR2 is YYNGEE. This CDR3 comprises 14 residues. The CDR3 is CASSIRDRGDTQYF. CDR3 bases: TGTGCCAGCAGCATACGGGATCGGGGAGATACGCAGTATTTT.

J is TRBJ1-1 and V is TRBV6-5, with D unresolved. Per the germline V gene, CDR1 is MNHEY and CDR2 is SVGAGI. The CDR3 sequence is 13 residues long. Trimming left V 5 bases short and J 6 bases short, with 13 bases between. DNA of the CDR3: TGTGCCAGCAGTACTATTTCGCATTCTGAAGCTTTCTTT. It translates to CASSTISHSEAFF.

The V call is TRBV28, the J call TRBJ1-4; D is possibly TRBD1 (6 bases). Germline V gives CDR1 MDHEN, CDR2 SYDVKM. The germline V and J ends were trimmed by 4 bases and 8 bases, with 20 bases remaining between them. This CDR3 has 16 amino acids. The CDR3: CASSSVDSRPGEKLFF. The CDR3 nucleotides are TGTGCCAGCAGTTCCGTGGACAGCCGACCAGGAGAAAAACTGTTTTTT.

V is TRBV18 and J is TRBJ1-5; 7 nucleotides agree with TRBD1. V was pared by 5 bases and J by 1 base, with 8 bases of the junction left unmatched. This CDR3 spans 16 amino acids. Germline loops: CDR1 KGHSH, CDR2 LQKENI. For the CDR3, the DNA is TGTGCCAGCTCAGAAGGACAGGTACGCAGCAATCAGCCCCAGCATTTT. Residues: CASSEGQVRSNQPQHF.

The chain uses TRBV19 and TRBJ1-2; D is possibly TRBD1 (6 bases). V lost 1 base and J lost 4, with 10 bases in between. Germline CDR1 LNHDA, CDR2 SQIVND (reference sequence). The CDR3 has 14 residues. CDR3 region: CASSIVQGSYGYTF. For the CDR3, the DNA is TGTGCCAGTAGTATAGTACAGGGCTCCTATGGCTACACCTTC.

CDR3 coding DNA: TGTGCCAGCAGCGAGCGTAGTCTAGCGGGAGACGAGGCTGAGCAGTTCTTC. Protein product: CASSERSLAGDEAEQFF. This chain uses TRBV9 with TRBJ2-1, with TRBD2 identical over 10 bases. This CDR3 is built from 17 residues. V dropped 3 bases and J dropped 9; count of bases not matched to a gene: 15. CDR1 is SGDLS and CDR2 is YYNGEE in the germline V gene.

The V call is TRBV27, the J call TRBJ2-7; 9 positions match TRBD1. The CDR3 spans 14 residues. Germline loops: CDR1 MNHEY, CDR2 SMNVEV (reference sequence). Trimming took 7 bases from V and 3 from J; bases not matched to a gene: 7. DNA of the CDR3: TGTGCCAGCAAGTGGGGGACAGGGCTCTACGAGCAGTACTTC. Encoded protein: CASKWGTGLYEQYF.

This chain joins TRBV9 and TRBJ1-5, with a weak D call TRBD1 (6 bases). The V end lost 0 bases, the J end lost 6 bases, and 7 bases lay between the germline ends. This CDR3 contains 13 residues. The germline V gene has CDR1 SGDLS and CDR2 YYNGEE. CDR3 DNA: TGTGCCAGCAGCGTAGAGGGGGTTCAGCCCCAGCATTTT. It codes for CASSVEGVQPQHF.

The J gene is TRBJ1-6, the V gene TRBV28, with 8 bases aligning to TRBD1. This CDR3 is built from 14 residues. Germline assignment: CDR1 MDHEN and CDR2 SYDVKM. V lost 7 bases, J lost 7 bases, and 6 bases stayed unmatched. The CDR3 bases are TGTGCCAGCACGCTAGGACAGGGCAATTCACCCCTCCACTTT. Translated: CASTLGQGNSPLHF.

This clone was recorded once. J is TRBJ2-1 and V is TRBV7-6; 8 positions agree with TRBD2. CDR1 is SGHVS and CDR2 is FNYEAQ in the germline V gene. The CDR3 extends over 17 amino acids. Trimming cost V 5 bases and J 7 bases; bases outside gene matches: 16. The CDR3 sequence is CASSLHEVAGLSNEQFF. CDR3 bases: TGTGCCAGCAGCCTCCATGAGGTAGCGGGACTCTCAAATGAGCAGTTCTTC.

This clone was seen a single time. The conserved phenylalanine or tryptophan is not found at the CDR3 terminus, so this likely reflects a read error. The DNA is left out, because the CDR3 cannot be placed on it with certainty; the CDR3 is given as TCRdb lists it. The gene calls are TRBV2 and TRBJ2-7; whether TRBD1, the table's D call, matches the DNA was not checked. The CDR3 length equals 12 residues, ends included. CDR1 and CDR2 from the germline V gene are SNHLY and FYNNEI. The CDR3 loop is CASAQDSGTGIL.

The V and J genes are TRBV5-1 and TRBJ1-6, with 7 nucleotides matching TRBD1. V shed 0 bases, J shed 2 bases, and the junction held 8 bases outside the gene matches. Looked up from germline, CDR1 is SGHRS and CDR2 is YFSETQ. There are 18 residues in the CDR3. The CDR3 DNA reads as TGCGCCAGCAGCTTGGGCCACAGGGGCTCCCCCTATAATTCACCCCTCCACTTT. Residues: CASSLGHRGSPYNSPLHF.